Shown below are 32 T cell receptor beta chains from a single sample sequenced in a study of blood T cell repertoires in COVID-19. Repertoires were generated with immunoSEQ multiplex PCR, while TCRdb's copy carries only in-frame clones and drops some. This sample has around 76,000 clones, with more than 75% found just once. The specimen sequenced was peripheral blood. The source is a human donor in a cohort sampled during active COVID-19.

The chain employs TRBV5-8 and TRBJ2-5, with 9 bases that match TRBD2. Germline V lookup: CDR1 SGHTS, CDR2 YDEGEE. V shed 4 bases, J shed 4 bases, and the junction held 8 bases outside the gene matches. This CDR3 is built from 15 residues. CDR3 nucleotides: TGTGCCAGCAGCCGGGGACTAGCCCAGGGAGAGACCCAGTACTTC. Protein sequence: CASSRGLAQGETQYF. Full variable domain (rest looked up from reference TRBV5-8 and TRBJ2-5): EAGVTQSPTHLIKTRGQQATLRCSPISGHTSVYWYQQALGLGLQFLLWYDEGEERNRGNFPPRFSGRQFPNYSSELNVNALELEDSALYLCASSRGLAQGETQYFGPGTRLLVL.

CDR3 nucleotide sequence: TGTGCCAGCAGCAGCCCCGGGGGGGCCCACAATGAGCAGTTCTTC. Amino acid sequence: CASSSPGGAHNEQFF. The chain uses TRBV21-1 and TRBJ2-1; whether TRBD2, the table's D call, matches the DNA was not checked. TRBV21-1 is a listed pseudogene. This CDR3 contains 15 residues.

The V gene is TRBV5-1, the J gene TRBJ1-2, with a weak D call TRBD1 (5 bases). The V end was cut by 0 bases, the J end by 0 bases, with 12 bases between. The length of the CDR3 is 16 residues. CDR1 SGHRS and CDR2 YFSETQ come from the germline V gene. The CDR3 coding sequence is TGCGCCAGCAGCTTGGAAGGCAGGGCGGCTAACTATGGCTACACCTTC. Amino acid sequence: CASSLEGRAANYGYTF.

This clone was recorded a few times. V usage is TRBV6-2 or TRBV6-3 and J usage is TRBJ2-1, with 10 bases that match TRBD2. The germline V gene has CDR1 MNHEY and CDR2 SVGEGT. Trimming removed 5 bases from V and 5 bases from J; junction bases left unmatched: 9. The length of the CDR3 is 16 residues. CDR3 coding DNA: TGTGCCAGCAGTAAAGCCCCTAGCGGGGGCAACAATGAGCAGTTCTTC. Its protein is CASSKAPSGGNNEQFF.

The chain couples TRBV5-1 to TRBJ1-1; 8 bases are a match to TRBD1. The V gene's germline CDR1 is SGHRS and CDR2 YFSETQ. V was pared by 4 bases and J by 0 bases, with 14 bases of the junction left unmatched. CDR3 length: 18 amino acids. CDR3 region: CASSLNPPGQEVNTEAFF. The CDR3 nucleotides read TGCGCCAGCAGCCTGAACCCCCCGGGACAGGAGGTGAACACTGAAGCTTTCTTT.

The rearrangement joins TRBV6-5 to TRBJ1-1, with D hard to call. Germline loops: CDR1 MNHEY, CDR2 SVGAGI. Deletions cut 8 bases from V and 6 bases from J, with 16 bases between. CDR3 size: 13 residues. The DNA for the CDR3 is TGTGCCAGCGCGGGGAGGGTCACCTCTGAAGCTTTCTTT. It translates to CASAGRVTSEAFF.

V gene TRBV19 combines with J gene TRBJ1-6; D ambiguous. V lost 3 bases and J lost 7, with 13 bases in between. Germline V lookup: CDR1 LNHDA, CDR2 SQIVND (reference sequence). The CDR3 spans 15 residues. The chain's CDR3 is CASSIYVSGNSPLHF. In DNA form, the CDR3 reads TGTGCCAGTAGTATTTACGTATCTGGCAATTCACCCCTCCACTTT.

The chain uses TRBV6-2 or TRBV6-3 and TRBJ1-6, with D uncertain. This CDR3 region has 18 residues. Between the trimmed V and J ends, which lost 3 bases and 7 bases, there was a span of 22 bases. Germline V gives CDR1 MNHEY, CDR2 SVGEGT. This chain's CDR3 is CASSYLFVGSPRNSPLHF. Written as DNA, the CDR3 is TGTGCCAGCAGTTATTTGTTCGTAGGCTCTCCGCGGAATTCACCCCTCCACTTT.

The chain links TRBV3-1 (or the pseudogene TRBV3-2) to TRBJ2-7, with D maybe TRBD2 (5 bases). Trimming shortened V by 4 bases and J by 4 bases, and 8 bases separated the two germline ends. The CDR3 is 12 amino acids. The germline gives CDR1 LGHDT, CDR2 YNNKEL (reference sequence). The DNA of the CDR3 is TGTGCCAGCAGCCGAAGGGAGTACGAGCAGTACTTC. Translating gives CASSRREYEQYF.

The gene calls are TRBV5-4 and TRBJ2-2; 7 bases align to TRBD2. The CDR3 is 14 amino acids. V dropped 0 bases and J dropped 5; count of bases not matched to a gene: 1. The germline V gene has CDR1 SGHNT and CDR2 YYREEE (reference sequence). The CDR3 DNA sequence: TGTGCCAGCAGCTTGGGAGCGGGGACCGGGGAGCTGTTTTTT. It translates to CASSLGAGTGELFF. The variable domain in full, completed from reference TRBV5-4 and TRBJ2-2, reads ETGVTQSPTHLIKTRGQQVTLRCSSQSGHNTVSWYQQALGQGPQFIFQYYREEENGRGNFPPRFSGLQFPNYSSELNVNALELDDSALYLCASSLGAGTGELFFGEGSRLTVL.

The rearrangement uses TRBV9 and TRBJ2-7, with 7 bases matching TRBD1. The CDR3 covers 15 residues. V dropped 4 bases and J dropped 5; count of bases not matched to a gene: 12. CDR1 is SGDLS, CDR2 YYNGEE, per germline. The CDR3 region has the DNA TGTGCCAGCAGCAAAAGCCCGGACAGGAGGAACGAGCAGTACTTC. Protein product: CASSKSPDRRNEQYF.

Details on this clone: The same CDR3 is also encoded by other DNA sequences in this sample. The V gene is TRBV6-2 or TRBV6-3, the J gene TRBJ2-6; TRBD1 might be the D (6 bases). The CDR3 runs to 15 residues. Germline values: CDR1 MNHEY, CDR2 SVGEGT. Deletions cut 2 bases from V and 2 bases from J, with 7 bases between. The chain's CDR3 is CASSYGGAGANVLTF. The CDR3 bases are TGTGCCAGCAGTTACGGGGGCGCTGGGGCCAACGTCCTGACTTTC.

V usage is TRBV19 and J usage is TRBJ2-1; weak D call: TRBD2 (7 bases). The germline gives CDR1 LNHDA, CDR2 SQIVND (reference sequence). The CDR3 has 15 residues. V dropped 0 bases and J dropped 7 bases, with 13 bases sitting between them. The CDR3 protein is CASSIDGGAINEQFF. The CDR3 bases are TGTGCCAGTAGTATAGATGGGGGGGCTATTAATGAGCAGTTCTTC.

This chain links TRBV19 with TRBJ1-5; 8 bases are shared with TRBD1. The J segment lost 7 bases and the V segment lost 7 bases, leaving 9 bases of the junction unmatched. Germline CDR1 is LNHDA and CDR2 is SQIVND (reference sequence). This CDR3 has 14 residues. The CDR3 DNA is TGTGCCAGTACCCCCGGACAGGGCTACCAGCCCCAGCATTTT. Its translation is CASTPGQGYQPQHF.

This chain connects TRBV5-1 to TRBJ1-5; D remains unclear. The CDR3 is made up of 14 amino acids. The germline V and J ends were trimmed by 0 bases and 3 bases, with 7 bases remaining between them. The germline gives CDR1 SGHRS, CDR2 YFSETQ. The CDR3, as DNA: TGCGCCAGCAGCTTGGCCGGGGACAATCAGCCCCAGCATTTT. It translates to CASSLAGDNQPQHF.

This clone was seen only once. The V call is TRBV7-9, the J call TRBJ2-3; a possible D gene is TRBD2 (5 bases). The V gene lost 2 bases and the J gene lost 0 bases, with 12 bases spanning the gap. This CDR3 has 16 amino acids. Germline V gene data show CDR1 as SEHNR and CDR2 as FQNEAQ (reference sequence). The CDR3 reads CASSLRLPPSTDTQYF. CDR3 coding DNA: TGTGCCAGCAGCTTAAGACTACCCCCTAGCACAGATACGCAGTATTTT. Using reference TRBV7-9 and TRBJ2-3 for the parts outside the CDR3, the full variable domain is DTGVSQNPRHKITKRGQNVTFRCDPISEHNRLYWYRQTLGQGPEFLTYFQNEAQLEKSRLLSDRFSAERPKGSFSTLEIQRTEQGDSAMYLCASSLRLPPSTDTQYFGPGTRLTVL.

This rearrangement joins TRBV6-5 to TRBJ2-7, with 7 bases matching TRBD2. The germline V gene encodes CDR1 MNHEY and CDR2 SVGAGI. The CDR3 runs 13 residues. With V trimmed by 8 bases and J by 3 bases, 7 bases remained unmatched. The CDR3 nucleotides read TGTGCCAGCTCTGGCGGGGGACTCTACGAGCAGTACTTC. It codes for CASSGGGLYEQYF.

A few counts support this clone. The J gene is TRBJ1-6, the V gene TRBV2; D is possibly TRBD1 (5 bases). Deletions cut 4 bases from V and 7 bases from J, with 14 bases between. In germline, CDR1 is SNHLY, CDR2 FYNNEI. The CDR3 length is 15 residues. Here the CDR3 DNA reads TGTGCCAGCAGTGTGACAGCTTCAGGGAATTCACCCCTCCACTTT. This gives the protein CASSVTASGNSPLHF.

V is TRBV6-6 and J is TRBJ1-2; 9 positions agree with TRBD1. Trimming took 11 bases from V and 0 from J; bases not matched to a gene: 4. This CDR3 has 13 residues. Germline-derived CDR1 and CDR2 are MNHNY and SVGAGI (reference sequence). CDR3 protein: CAVGTGSNYGYTF. CDR3 coding DNA: TGTGCCGTCGGGACAGGGTCTAACTATGGCTACACCTTC.

V and J are TRBV4-1 and TRBJ1-5; 8 nucleotides match TRBD1. V gave up 4 bases and J gave up 6 bases; unmatched junction bases: 8. The CDR3 is made up of 15 amino acids. CDR1 and CDR2 (germline): MGHRA, YSYEKL. The CDR3 bases are TGCGCCAGCAGCCCTGGACAGGGAGGAGGTCAGCCCCAGCATTTT. The encoded protein is CASSPGQGGGQPQHF.

This chain uses TRBV19 with TRBJ2-2; 8 bases are a match to TRBD1. Germline V gene lookup returns CDR1 LNHDA and CDR2 SQIVND (reference sequence). The CDR3 is 15 amino acids. V trimming: 4 bases; J trimming: 3 bases; junction bases outside the gene matches: 4. The CDR3 nucleotides read TGTGCCAGTAGTACCGGACAGGGTGACACCGGGGAGCTGTTTTTT. Encoded protein: CASSTGQGDTGELFF.

The chain couples TRBV11-3 to TRBJ1-3; 9 nucleotides line up with TRBD1. The CDR3 has 14 amino acids. V was pared by 4 bases and J by 3 bases, with 1 base of the junction left unmatched. Germline CDR1 SGHNT, CDR2 YENEEA. The CDR3 here is CASSSGQGGNTIYF. The CDR3, as DNA: TGTGCCAGCAGCTCGGGACAGGGTGGAAACACCATATATTTT.

The CDR3 protein is CASSAVDRAGAKNIQYF. DNA for the CDR3: TGTGCCAGCAGCGCAGTAGACAGGGCAGGAGCCAAAAACATTCAGTACTTC. The chain has TRBV9 and TRBJ2-4; 7 nucleotides match TRBD1. The CDR3 has 17 residues. V lost 3 bases to trimming and J lost 0 bases; unmatched junction nucleotides: 9. From germline, CDR1 is SGDLS and CDR2 YYNGEE.

The chain combines TRBV27 with TRBJ1-5; TRBD1 is a possible D gene (5 bases). V gave up 6 bases and J gave up 3 bases, with 9 bases separating them. The CDR3 runs 13 residues. Germline CDR1 MNHEY, CDR2 SMNVEV (reference sequence). CDR3 sequence: CASSQGLNQPQHF. As DNA, the CDR3 is TGTGCCAGCAGCCAGGGTCTCAATCAGCCCCAGCATTTT.

V and J are TRBV4-3 and TRBJ2-7; D is perhaps TRBD1 (6 bases). The CDR3 loop spans 18 amino acids. CDR1 is LGHNA, CDR2 YSLEER, per germline. Trimming removed 0 bases from V and 1 base from J, with 19 bases in between. The DNA of the CDR3 is TGCGCCAGCAGCCAAGAAACCAGCTTAGGGGACACTTCCTACGAGCAGTACTTC. Translation gives CASSQETSLGDTSYEQYF.

CDR3 amino acids: CASSSGGSQDTQYF. DNA of the CDR3: TGCGCCAGCAGCTCGGGGGGATCACAAGATACGCAGTATTTT. This chain connects TRBV5-1 to TRBJ2-3; 7 bases fit TRBD2. Trimming took 3 bases from V and 5 from J; bases not matched to a gene: 6. The germline V gene has CDR1 SGHRS and CDR2 YFSETQ. There are 14 residues in the CDR3.

The J gene is TRBJ1-6, the V gene TRBV6-2 or TRBV6-3; tentative D call: TRBD1 (6 bases). There are 16 residues in the CDR3. The V gene's germline CDR1 is MNHEY and CDR2 SVGEGT. V was trimmed by 5 bases and J by 7 bases, leaving 18 bases between them. CDR3 loop: CASSTYGRQGNSPLHF. The CDR3 coding sequence is TGTGCCAGCAGTACTTACGGCCGTCAGGGGAATTCACCCCTCCACTTT.

The J gene is TRBJ1-2, the V gene TRBV6-2 or TRBV6-3; the D gene is possibly TRBD1 (5 bases). The CDR3 contains 14 residues. Germline-derived CDR1 and CDR2 are MNHEY and SVGEGT. V was clipped by 0 bases and J by 3 bases, with 8 bases between them. CDR3 DNA sequence: TGTGCCAGCAGTTACTCCCAGGGATACTATGGCTACACCTTC. Translation: CASSYSQGYYGYTF.

The chain combines TRBV6-4 with TRBJ2-3, with 7 bases that match TRBD2. V shed 4 bases and J 2 bases; nucleotides not matched to a gene: 3. CDR3 length equals 14 residues. The germline V gene has CDR1 MRHNA and CDR2 SNTAGT. The CDR3 DNA sequence: TGTGCCAGCAGTGTCAGCGGGGCCACAGATACGCAGTATTTT. Residues: CASSVSGATDTQYF.

The chain couples TRBV19 to TRBJ1-2; possibly TRBD1 for D (5 bases). Between the trimmed V and J ends, which lost 2 bases and 4 bases, there was a span of 8 bases. CDR3 length equals 13 residues. Germline V lookup: CDR1 LNHDA, CDR2 SQIVND (reference sequence). The CDR3 here is CASSIQGIYGYTF. CDR3 DNA: TGTGCCAGTAGTATACAGGGAATCTATGGCTACACCTTC.

The chain combines TRBV7-2 with TRBJ2-2; 7 nucleotides align to TRBD1. CDR1 SGHTA and CDR2 FQGNSA come from the germline V gene. The CDR3 sequence is 17 residues long. Trimming removed 5 bases from V and 0 bases from J; junction bases left unmatched: 9. The CDR3, as DNA: TGTGCCAGCAGCCCGCCCCCAGGGGGACCGAACACCGGGGAGCTGTTTTTT. Translating gives CASSPPPGGPNTGELFF.

The CDR3 loop reads CASSYRGRVNTEAFF. CDR3 in DNA: TGTGCCAGCAGTTACAGGGGCAGGGTGAACACTGAAGCTTTCTTT. The chain combines TRBV6-2 or TRBV6-3 with TRBJ1-1; tentatively, D is TRBD1 (5 bases). The V end lost 2 bases, the J end lost 0 bases, and 10 bases lay between the germline ends. Germline V gene data show CDR1 as MNHEY and CDR2 as SVGEGT. The CDR3 extends over 15 amino acids.